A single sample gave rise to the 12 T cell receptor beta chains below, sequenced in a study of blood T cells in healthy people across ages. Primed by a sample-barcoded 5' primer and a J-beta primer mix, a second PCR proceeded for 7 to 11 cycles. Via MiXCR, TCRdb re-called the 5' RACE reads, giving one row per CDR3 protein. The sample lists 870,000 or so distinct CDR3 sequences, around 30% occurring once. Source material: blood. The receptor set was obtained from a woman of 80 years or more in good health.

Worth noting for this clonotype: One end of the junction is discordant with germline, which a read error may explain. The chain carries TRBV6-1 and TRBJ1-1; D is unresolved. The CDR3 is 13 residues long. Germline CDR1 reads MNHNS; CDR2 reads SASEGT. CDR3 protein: CAGSFYLNTEAFF. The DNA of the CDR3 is TGTGCCGGCAGTTTCTACCTTAACACTGAAGCTTTCTTT.

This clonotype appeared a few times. In nucleotides, the CDR3 is TGTGCCAGCAGTGAGACTAGCGGGGGTATTCTCACAGATACGCAGTATTTT. Translated, it gives CASSETSGGILTDTQYF. The V and J genes are TRBV6-1 and TRBJ2-3; 12 bases align to TRBD2. V gave up 3 bases and J gave up 2 bases; unmatched junction bases: 6. Germline V gene lookup returns CDR1 MNHNS and CDR2 SASEGT. This CDR3 has 17 residues.

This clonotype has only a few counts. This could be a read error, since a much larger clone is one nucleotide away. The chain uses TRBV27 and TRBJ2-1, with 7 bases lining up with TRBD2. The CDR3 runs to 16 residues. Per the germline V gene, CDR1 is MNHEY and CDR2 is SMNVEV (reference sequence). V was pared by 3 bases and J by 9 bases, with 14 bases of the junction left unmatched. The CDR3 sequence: CASSLAAGTKRGEQFF. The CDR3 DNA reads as TGTGCCAGCAGTTTGGCAGCGGGGACTAAAAGGGGTGAGCAGTTCTTC.

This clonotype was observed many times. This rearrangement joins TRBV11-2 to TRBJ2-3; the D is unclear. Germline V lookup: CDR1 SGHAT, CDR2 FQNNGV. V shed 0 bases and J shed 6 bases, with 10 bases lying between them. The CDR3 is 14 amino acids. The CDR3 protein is CASSLDVGSDTQYF. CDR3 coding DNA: TGTGCCAGCAGCTTAGATGTAGGGTCGGATACGCAGTATTTT.

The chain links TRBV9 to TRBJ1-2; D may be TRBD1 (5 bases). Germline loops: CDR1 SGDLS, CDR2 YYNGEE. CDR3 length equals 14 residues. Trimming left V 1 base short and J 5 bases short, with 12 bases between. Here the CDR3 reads CASSVTGPFYGYTF. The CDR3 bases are TGTGCCAGCAGCGTAACAGGCCCTTTTTATGGCTACACCTTC.

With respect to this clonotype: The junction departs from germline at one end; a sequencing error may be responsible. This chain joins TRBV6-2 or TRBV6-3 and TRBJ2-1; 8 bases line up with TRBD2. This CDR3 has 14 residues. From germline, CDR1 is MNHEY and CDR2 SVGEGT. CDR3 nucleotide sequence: TGTGCCACCGGGGGGGCCCTTTCCTGCAATGAGCAGTGCTTC. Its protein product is CATGGALSCNEQCF.

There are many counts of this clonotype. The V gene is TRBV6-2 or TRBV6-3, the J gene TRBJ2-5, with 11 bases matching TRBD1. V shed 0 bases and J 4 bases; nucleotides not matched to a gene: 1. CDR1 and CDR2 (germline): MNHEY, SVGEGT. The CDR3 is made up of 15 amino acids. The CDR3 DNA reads TGTGCCAGCAGTTACTCGGACAGGGGGCGAGAGACCCAGTACTTC. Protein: CASSYSDRGRETQYF.

The CDR3 nucleotides read TGTGCCAGCAGCCGGGACGGCCGCGGGGATGGCTACACCTTC. It yields the protein CASSRDGRGDGYTF. The chain uses TRBV12-3 or TRBV12-4 and TRBJ1-2; possibly TRBD1 for D (5 bases). This CDR3 comprises 14 residues. With 6 bases removed from V and 6 bases from J, the gap between germline ends came to 17 bases.

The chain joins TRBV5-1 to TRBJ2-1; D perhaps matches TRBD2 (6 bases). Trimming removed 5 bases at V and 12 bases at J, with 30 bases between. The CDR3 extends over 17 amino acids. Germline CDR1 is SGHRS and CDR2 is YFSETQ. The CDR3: CASSSLGAGDSAIGQFF. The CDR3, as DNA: TGCGCCAGCAGTTCCCTAGGAGCTGGGGACTCGGCGATCGGGCAGTTCTTC.

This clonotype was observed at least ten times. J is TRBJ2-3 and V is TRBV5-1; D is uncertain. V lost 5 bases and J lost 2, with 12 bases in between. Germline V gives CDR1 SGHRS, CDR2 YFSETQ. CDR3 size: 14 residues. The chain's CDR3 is CASRLGYLTDTQYF. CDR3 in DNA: TGCGCCAGCAGACTTGGGTACCTCACAGATACGCAGTATTTT.

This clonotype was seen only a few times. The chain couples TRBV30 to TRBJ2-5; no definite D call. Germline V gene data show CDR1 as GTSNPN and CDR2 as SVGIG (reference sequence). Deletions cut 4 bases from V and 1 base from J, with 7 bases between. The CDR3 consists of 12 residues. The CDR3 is CAWMGFQETQYF. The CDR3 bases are TGTGCCTGGATGGGGTTCCAAGAGACCCAGTACTTC.

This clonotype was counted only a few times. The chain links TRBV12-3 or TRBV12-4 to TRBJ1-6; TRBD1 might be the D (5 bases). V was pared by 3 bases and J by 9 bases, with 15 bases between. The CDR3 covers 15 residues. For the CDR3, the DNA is TGTGCCAGCAGTTTCCTCAGGGCTCCTAGTTCACCCCTCCACTTT. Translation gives CASSFLRAPSSPLHF.